This T cell receptor (beta chain) was profiled in a study of cytomegalovirus exposure and HLA in healthy donors. A remark on this clone: Its antigen is still unknown.

Germline assignment: CDR1 SNHLY and CDR2 FYNNEI. Trimming took 4 bases from V and 4 from J, leaving 22 bases between them. The CDR3 totals 18 residues. Study outcomes and limitations: In a later analysis, most CMV-associated TCR beta chains appeared HLA-restricted. A later analysis by the authors found several of the most significant clusters apparently linked to common viral pathogens. Cytomegalovirus-associated status was assigned to some 180 TCR beta chains.

All donors participated as healthy donors of bone marrow. Vbeta (60) and Jbeta (13) primers were used in the PCR. Data came from immunoSEQ multiplex PCR; TCRdb stores just in-frame clones and leaves some out. Of 150,000 to 200,000 clones listed, roughly 84% are singletons. Sequencing input: PBMCs. This TCR came from a man in his fifties in good health and CMV-seropositive. The J gene is TRBJ2-2, the V gene TRBV2; perhaps TRBD1 as D (6 bases). In DNA form, the CDR3 reads TGTGCCAGCAGTGTAGATGGGGGCCTTGGTGTGGGCACCGGGGAGCTGTTTTTT. Translating gives CASSVDGGLGVGTGELFF. The full variable domain, rest sourced from reference TRBV2 and TRBJ2-2, is EPEVTQTPSHQVTQMGQEVILRCVPISNHLYFYWYRQILGQKVEFLVSFYNNEISEKSEIFDDQFSVERPDGSNFTLKIRSTKLEDSAMYFCASSVDGGLGVGTGELFFGEGSRLTVL.